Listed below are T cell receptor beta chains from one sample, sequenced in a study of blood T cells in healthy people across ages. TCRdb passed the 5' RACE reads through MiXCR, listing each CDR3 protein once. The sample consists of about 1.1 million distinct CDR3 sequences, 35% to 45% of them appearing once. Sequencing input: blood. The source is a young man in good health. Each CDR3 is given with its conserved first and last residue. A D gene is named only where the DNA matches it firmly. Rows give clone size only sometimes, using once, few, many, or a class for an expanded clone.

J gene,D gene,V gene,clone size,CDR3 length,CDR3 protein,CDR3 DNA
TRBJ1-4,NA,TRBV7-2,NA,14,CASSVSRMGEKLFF,TGTGCCAGCAGCGTTAGCAGGATGGGTGAAAAACTGTTTTTT
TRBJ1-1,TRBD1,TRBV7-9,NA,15,CASSPLQGRKTEAFF,TGTGCCAGCAGCCCACTACAGGGGCGAAAAACTGAAGCTTTCTTT
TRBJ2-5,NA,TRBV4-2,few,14,CASSPSRGLETQYF,TGTGCCAGCAGCCCCTCACGGGGGTTGGAGACCCAGTACTTC
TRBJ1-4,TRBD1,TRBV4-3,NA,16,CASSQTWTGGAEKLFF,TGCGCCAGCAGCCAAACTTGGACAGGGGGCGCGGAAAAACTGTTTTTT
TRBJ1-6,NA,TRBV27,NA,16,CASRNFLGDYNSPLHF,TGTGCCAGCAGAAATTTTTTGGGGGACTATAATTCACCCCTCCACTTT
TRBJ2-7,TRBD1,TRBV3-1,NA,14,CASSQGTGRHEQYF,TGTGCCAGCAGCCAAGGGACAGGGAGGCACGAGCAGTACTTC
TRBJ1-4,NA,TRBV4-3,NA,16,CASSQDPAGTNEKLFF,TGCGCCAGCAGCCAAGATCCGGCAGGGACGAATGAAAAACTGTTTTTT
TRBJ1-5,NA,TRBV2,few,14,CASSGPGGNQPQHF,TGTGCCAGCAGTGGTCCGGGGGGCAATCAGCCCCAGCATTTT
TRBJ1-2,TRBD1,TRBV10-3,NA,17,CAINELTPGQGSYGYTF,TGTGCCATCAACGAACTTACTCCGGGACAGGGCTCCTATGGCTACACCTTC
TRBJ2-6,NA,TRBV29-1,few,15,CSVKRGGSGANVLTF,TGCAGCGTTAAGAGAGGGGGCTCTGGGGCCAACGTCCTGACTTTC
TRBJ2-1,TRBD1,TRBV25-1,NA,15,CASSEGTGGYNEQFF,TGTGCCAGCAGTGAAGGAACAGGGGGGTACAATGAGCAGTTCTTC
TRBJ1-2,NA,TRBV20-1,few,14,CSATRGGPRYGYTF,TGCAGTGCTACCCGGGGGGGGCCGCGCTATGGCTACACCTTC
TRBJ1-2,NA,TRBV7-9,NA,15,CASSYSGGIFDGYTF,TGTGCCAGCAGCTATAGTGGTGGGATTTTCGATGGCTACACCTTC
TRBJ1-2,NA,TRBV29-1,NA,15,CSVEQGMGLENGYTF,TGCAGCGTTGAACAGGGAATGGGATTGGAGAATGGCTACACCTTC
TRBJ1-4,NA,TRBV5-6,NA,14,CASSRARINEKLFF,TGTGCCAGCAGTCGGGCCCGGATTAATGAAAAACTGTTTTTT
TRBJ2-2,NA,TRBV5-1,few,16,CASSLEFPENTGELFF,TGCGCCAGCAGCTTGGAGTTCCCCGAGAACACCGGGGAGCTGTTTTTT
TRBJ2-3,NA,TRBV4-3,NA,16,CASSQDRSVGADTQYF,TGCGCCAGCAGCCAAGATCGGTCAGTAGGGGCAGATACGCAGTATTTT
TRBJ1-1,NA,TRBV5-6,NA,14,CASTRWGGSTEAFF,TGTGCCAGTACCCGATGGGGAGGGAGCACTGAAGCTTTCTTT
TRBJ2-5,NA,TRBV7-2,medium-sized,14,CASSLESGINEQYF,TGTGCCAGCAGCTTAGAGTCCGGGATCAATGAGCAGTACTTC
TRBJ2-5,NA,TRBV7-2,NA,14,CASSSYTTQETQYF,TGTGCCAGCAGCTCATACACCACCCAAGAGACCCAGTACTTC